The rows below give T cell receptor beta chains drawn from one sample of a study of CD8 T cells in ankylosing spondylitis. Using its own MiXCR run on the 5' RACE reads, TCRdb lists one record per CDR3 protein. The table shows 150,000 or so distinct CDR3 sequences, with roughly 34% occurring only once. Sequencing input: synovial fluid, either unsorted or a sorted T cell fraction (not recorded which). All receptors come from a male donor with ankylosing spondylitis. The CDR3 runs from the conserved cysteine through the conserved F or W. Fields, in order: V gene, J gene, CDR3 protein.

TRBV7-8	TRBJ2-1	CASSLQGGGSYNEQFF
TRBV15	TRBJ2-2	CATSRTGGDGELFF
TRBV6-1	TRBJ1-1	CASSGGGFGMNTEAFF
TRBV7-9	TRBJ1-4	CASSSQGTNEKLFF
TRBV2	TRBJ1-6	CASQRQDNSPLHF
TRBV27	TRBJ1-5	CASRRDRDQPQHF
TRBV20-1	TRBJ2-7	CSALNYEQYF
TRBV4-1	TRBJ2-1	CASSTRTSAINNEQFF
TRBV5-6	TRBJ1-5	CASSLVGLGQPQHF
TRBV12-3/TRBV12-4	TRBJ1-2	CASRKWDRYGYTF
TRBV28	TRBJ1-5	CASSMGGAGVNQPQHF
TRBV5-5	TRBJ2-2	CASTPRLAGGSNTGELFF
TRBV2	TRBJ2-1	CASSTPDVEADSYNEQFF
TRBV20-1	TRBJ2-5	CSARSGLGQETQYF
TRBV20-1	TRBJ2-7	CSVSDRLSYEQYF
TRBV12-3/TRBV12-4	TRBJ2-1	CASRPGGYEQFF
TRBV29-1	TRBJ1-1	CSVAQKNTEAFF
TRBV24-1	TRBJ2-2	CAASAKIGGQSNTGELFF
TRBV19	TRBJ2-1	CASSIIKSSYNEQFF
TRBV7-8	TRBJ2-2	CASSLASRVETGELFF
TRBV5-1	TRBJ2-1	CASSAQLALSYNEQFF
TRBV5-1	TRBJ1-1	CASSMGGNTEAFF
TRBV29-1	TRBJ1-1	CSVEEHGGEAFF
TRBV12-3/TRBV12-4	TRBJ2-4	CASKAGEGIQYF
TRBV6-5	TRBJ1-1	CASSYFLGGTEAFF
TRBV4-3	TRBJ1-4	CASSPAGQTNEKLFF
TRBV28	TRBJ2-5	CATSTTQETQYF
TRBV5-1	TRBJ2-1	CASSRTGLAGNGEQFF
TRBV5-5	TRBJ1-4	CASTTEVGPEKLFF
TRBV12-3/TRBV12-4	TRBJ1-2	CASRGQGGNYGYTF
TRBV12-3/TRBV12-4	TRBJ2-7	CASRSGLAALEQYF
TRBV27	TRBJ2-7	CASPSRDKNYEQYF
TRBV28	TRBJ2-1	CASSSGALADYPYNEQFF
TRBV29-1	TRBJ2-7	CSVAAGTGGSYEQYF
TRBV10-3	TRBJ2-1	CAIARQGSTGNEQFF